A single sample gave rise to the 10 T cell receptor beta chains below, sequenced in a study of blood T cells in healthy people across ages (dated by TCRdb to between 2015 and 2017). The library was prepared using 5' RACE. Sequencing used an Illumina HiSeq 2500. A second PCR of roughly 6 to 12 cycles was run with a J-beta primer mix and a sample-barcoded 5' primer. The public reads were reprocessed in TCRdb via fastp at Q25 and MiXCR, keeping in-frame beta chains. Identical CDR3 protein sequences are pooled into one entry, listed with their most common genes and DNA. The sample table shows about 620,000 distinct CDR3 sequences, and around 50% are seen once. The ten largest clones capture approximately 12% of the sample. The sample taken for sequencing was blood. The receptors here all came from a woman older than 75 in good health.

The rearrangement links TRBV7-2 to TRBJ1-5; D not resolved. The CDR3 totals 14 residues. Germline CDR1 and CDR2: SGHTA and FQGNSA. Between the trimmed V and J ends, which lost 2 bases and 1 base, there was a span of 6 bases. The CDR3 DNA is TGTGCCAGCAGCTTAAAAACAAGCAATCAGCCCCAGCATTTT. This codes for CASSLKTSNQPQHF.

This sequence joins TRBV2 and TRBJ2-3; a possible D gene is TRBD1 (5 bases). The CDR3 totals 12 residues. Germline V gene lookup returns CDR1 SNHLY and CDR2 FYNNEI. V was trimmed by 8 bases and J by 6 bases, leaving 12 bases between them. CDR3 amino acids: CASGGRGDTQYF. The CDR3 DNA follows: TGTGCCAGCGGCGGTAGGGGCGATACGCAGTATTTT.

Ten or more counts support this clonotype. The chain recombines TRBV5-1 with TRBJ1-2, with D unresolved. CDR3 length equals 18 residues. CDR1 SGHRS and CDR2 YFSETQ come from the germline V gene. Trimming pared 0 bases from V and 2 bases from J, leaving 20 bases between. The CDR3 reads CASSLGGLTAGKNYGYTF. The CDR3 region has the DNA TGCGCCAGCAGCTTGGGTGGGCTCACTGCCGGCAAAAACTATGGCTACACCTTC.

Ten or more counts support this clonotype. V gene TRBV10-3 combines with J gene TRBJ2-1; a possible D gene is TRBD1 (5 bases). CDR1 is ENHRY, CDR2 SYGVKD, per germline. V shed 6 bases and J shed 0 bases, with 9 bases lying between them. There are 14 residues in the CDR3. The CDR3 loop reads CAIRQEPSYNEQFF. CDR3 nucleotides: TGTGCCATCAGACAGGAGCCCTCCTACAATGAGCAGTTCTTC.

This chain links TRBV14 with TRBJ2-3; D uncertain. Germline CDR1 is SGHDN and CDR2 is FVKESK. CDR3 length: 12 residues. V was pared by 3 bases and J by 8 bases, with 9 bases between. CDR3 DNA: TGTGCCAGCAGCCAGCCCAGCCGTACGCAGTATTTT. It is translated as CASSQPSRTQYF.

The chain recombines TRBV3-1 with TRBJ2-1; D may correspond to TRBD1 or TRBD2 (5 bases each). The J call may not be correct, given that the DNA end is closer to TRBJ2-7. The CDR3 contains 14 residues. Germline V gene sequence: CDR1 LGHDT, CDR2 YNNKEL (reference sequence). The CDR3 bases are TGTGCCAGCAGCCACCGGGACCCGTGGAATGAGCAGTACTTC. It codes for CASSHRDPWNEQYF.

CDR3 protein: CAISENVNSGNTIYF. CDR3 in DNA: TGTGCCATCAGTGAAAACGTTAACTCTGGAAACACCATATATTTT. This rearrangement joins TRBV10-3 to TRBJ1-3; D gene unclear. V gave up 3 bases and J gave up 0 bases, with 9 bases separating them. Germline CDR1 reads ENHRY; CDR2 reads SYGVKD. The CDR3 sequence is 15 residues long.

The chain recombines TRBV24-1 with TRBJ1-1, with D uncertain. The CDR3 runs to 13 residues. Germline CDR1 and CDR2: KGHDR and SFDVKD. Trimming took off 1 base at V and 3 bases at J, with 5 bases between the two ends. The CDR3 reads CATSDFSYTEAFF. Written as DNA, the CDR3 is TGTGCCACCAGTGATTTTTCTTACACTGAAGCTTTCTTT.

This clonotype was seen at least ten times. The J gene is TRBJ2-1, the V gene TRBV12-3 or TRBV12-4; D uncertain. Trimming left V 3 bases short and J 10 bases short, with 10 bases between. This CDR3 spans 12 amino acids. CDR3 DNA sequence: TGTGCCAGCAGTTTGATTGGTAGGGAGCAGTTCTTC. Encoded protein: CASSLIGREQFF.

The chain has TRBV20-1 and TRBJ2-3, with 8 bases that match TRBD1. The CDR3 runs 13 residues. In germline, CDR1 is DFQATT, CDR2 SNEGSKA (reference sequence). The V gene end was trimmed by 5 bases and the J gene end by 2 bases; junction bases not matched to a gene: 3. CDR3: CSARDRLTDTQYF. CDR3 nucleotides: TGCAGTGCTCGGGACAGGCTCACAGATACGCAGTATTTT.